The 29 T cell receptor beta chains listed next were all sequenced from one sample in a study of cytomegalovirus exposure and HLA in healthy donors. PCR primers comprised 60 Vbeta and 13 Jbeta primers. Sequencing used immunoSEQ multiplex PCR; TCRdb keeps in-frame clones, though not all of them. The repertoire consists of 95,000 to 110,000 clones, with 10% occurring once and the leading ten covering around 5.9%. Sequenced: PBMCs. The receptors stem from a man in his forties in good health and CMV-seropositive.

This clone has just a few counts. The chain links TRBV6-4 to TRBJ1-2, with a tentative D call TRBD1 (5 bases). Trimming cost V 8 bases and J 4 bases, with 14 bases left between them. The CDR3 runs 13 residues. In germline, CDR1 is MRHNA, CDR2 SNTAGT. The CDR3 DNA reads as TGTGCCAGCGGGGATCTGGGACTCTATGGCTACACCTTC. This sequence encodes CASGDLGLYGYTF.

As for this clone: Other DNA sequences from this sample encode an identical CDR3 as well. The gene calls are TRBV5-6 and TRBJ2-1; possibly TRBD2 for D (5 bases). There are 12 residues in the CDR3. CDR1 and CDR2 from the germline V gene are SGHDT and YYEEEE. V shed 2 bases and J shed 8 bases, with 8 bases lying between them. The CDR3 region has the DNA TGTGCCAGCAGCTTAGGAGGCTATGAGCAGTTCTTC. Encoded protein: CASSLGGYEQFF.

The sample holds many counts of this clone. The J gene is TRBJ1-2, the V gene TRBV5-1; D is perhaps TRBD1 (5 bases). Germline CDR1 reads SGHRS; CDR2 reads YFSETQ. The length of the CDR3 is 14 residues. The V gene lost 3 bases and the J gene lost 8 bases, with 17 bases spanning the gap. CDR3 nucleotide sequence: TGCGCCAGCAGCTCGGGGGAAGGTCTACGCGGCTACACCTTC. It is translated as CASSSGEGLRGYTF.

CDR3 nucleotides: TGTGCCAGCAGCTTAGACGCGCACAGCTCCTACAATGAGCAGTTCTTC. Translated, it gives CASSLDAHSSYNEQFF. The chain has TRBV7-8 and TRBJ2-1; D unresolved. Trimming removed 1 base at V and 0 bases at J, with 10 bases between. This CDR3 is 16 amino acids long. The germline V gene has CDR1 SGHVS and CDR2 FQNEAQ. The full variable domain, its missing parts supplied by reference TRBV7-8 and TRBJ2-1, is GAGVSQSPRYKVAKRGQDVALRCDPISGHVSLFWYQQALGQGPEFLTYFQNEAQLDKSGLPSDRFFAERPEGSVSTLKIQRTQQEDSAVYLCASSLDAHSSYNEQFFGPGTRLTVL.

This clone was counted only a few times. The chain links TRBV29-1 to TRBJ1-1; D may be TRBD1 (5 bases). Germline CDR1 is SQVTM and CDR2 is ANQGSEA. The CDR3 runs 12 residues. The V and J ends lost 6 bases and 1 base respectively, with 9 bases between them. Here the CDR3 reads CSVWGGNTEAFF. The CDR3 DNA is TGCAGCGTCTGGGGGGGGAACACTGAAGCTTTCTTT.

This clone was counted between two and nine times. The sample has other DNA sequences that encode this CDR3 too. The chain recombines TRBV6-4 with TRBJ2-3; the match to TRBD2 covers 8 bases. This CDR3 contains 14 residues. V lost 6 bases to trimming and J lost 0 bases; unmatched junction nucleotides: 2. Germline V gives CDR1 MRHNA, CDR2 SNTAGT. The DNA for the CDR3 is TGTGCCAGCAGCGCTAGCGGGAGCACAGATACGCAGTATTTT. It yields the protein CASSASGSTDTQYF.

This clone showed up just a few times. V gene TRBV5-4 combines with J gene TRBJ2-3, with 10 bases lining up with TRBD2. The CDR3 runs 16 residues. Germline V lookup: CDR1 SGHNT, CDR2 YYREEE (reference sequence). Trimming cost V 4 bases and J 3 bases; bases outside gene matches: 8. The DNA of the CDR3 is TGTGCCAGCAGCAGAAGGACTAGCGGTGGGACAGATACGCAGTATTTT. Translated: CASSRRTSGGTDTQYF.

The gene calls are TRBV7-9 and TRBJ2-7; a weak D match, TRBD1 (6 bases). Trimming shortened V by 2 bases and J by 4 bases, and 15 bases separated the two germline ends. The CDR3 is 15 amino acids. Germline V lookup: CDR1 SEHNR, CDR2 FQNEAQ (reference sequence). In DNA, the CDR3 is TGTGCCAGCAGCTTAACAGGGAAGCCCTCTTACGAGCAGTACTTC. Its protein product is CASSLTGKPSYEQYF.

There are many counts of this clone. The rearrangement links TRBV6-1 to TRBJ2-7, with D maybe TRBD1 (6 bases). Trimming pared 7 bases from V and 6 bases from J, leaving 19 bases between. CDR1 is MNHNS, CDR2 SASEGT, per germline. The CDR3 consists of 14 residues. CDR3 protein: CASTPTGPRAEQYF. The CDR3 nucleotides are TGTGCCAGCACCCCGACAGGCCCTCGGGCCGAGCAGTACTTC.

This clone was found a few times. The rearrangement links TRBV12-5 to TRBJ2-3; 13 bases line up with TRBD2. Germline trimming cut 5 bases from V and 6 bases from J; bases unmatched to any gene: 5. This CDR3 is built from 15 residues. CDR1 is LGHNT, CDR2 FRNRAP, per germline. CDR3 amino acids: CASGPGLAGVDTQYF. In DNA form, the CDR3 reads TGTGCTAGTGGTCCTGGACTAGCGGGAGTGGATACGCAGTATTTT.

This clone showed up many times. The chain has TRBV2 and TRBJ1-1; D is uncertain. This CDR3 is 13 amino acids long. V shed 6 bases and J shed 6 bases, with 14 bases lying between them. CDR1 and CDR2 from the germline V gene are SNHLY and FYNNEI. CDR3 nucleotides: TGTGCCAGCAGAGATGACATCGGCGCTGAAGCTTTCTTT. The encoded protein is CASRDDIGAEAFF.

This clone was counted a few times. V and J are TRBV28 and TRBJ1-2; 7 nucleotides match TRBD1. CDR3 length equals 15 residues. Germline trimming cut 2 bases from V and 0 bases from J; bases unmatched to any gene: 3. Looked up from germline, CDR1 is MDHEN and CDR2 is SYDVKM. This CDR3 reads CASSLETGPNYGYTF. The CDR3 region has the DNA TGTGCCAGCAGTTTAGAGACAGGGCCTAACTATGGCTACACCTTC.

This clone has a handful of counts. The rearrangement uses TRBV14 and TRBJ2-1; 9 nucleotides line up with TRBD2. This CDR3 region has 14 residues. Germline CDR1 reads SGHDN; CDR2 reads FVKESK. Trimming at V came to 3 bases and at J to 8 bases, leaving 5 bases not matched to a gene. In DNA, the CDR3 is TGTGCCAGCAGCCAGCGGGAGGGCCTCGATGAGCAGTTCTTC. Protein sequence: CASSQREGLDEQFF.

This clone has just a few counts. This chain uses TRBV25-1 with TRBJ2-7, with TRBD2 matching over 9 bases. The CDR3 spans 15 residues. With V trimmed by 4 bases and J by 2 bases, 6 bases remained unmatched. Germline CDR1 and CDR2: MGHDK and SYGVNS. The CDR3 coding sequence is TGTGCCAGCAGTGTAATGGCGGGGGGGACCTACGAGCAGTACTTC. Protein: CASSVMAGGTYEQYF.

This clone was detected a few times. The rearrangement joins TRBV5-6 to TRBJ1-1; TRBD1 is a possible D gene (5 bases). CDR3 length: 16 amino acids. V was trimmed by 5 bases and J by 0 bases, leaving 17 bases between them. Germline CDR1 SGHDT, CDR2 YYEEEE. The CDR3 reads CASRSGLSGLNTEAFF. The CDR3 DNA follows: TGTGCCAGCAGGTCGGGACTTTCCGGGTTGAACACTGAAGCTTTCTTT.

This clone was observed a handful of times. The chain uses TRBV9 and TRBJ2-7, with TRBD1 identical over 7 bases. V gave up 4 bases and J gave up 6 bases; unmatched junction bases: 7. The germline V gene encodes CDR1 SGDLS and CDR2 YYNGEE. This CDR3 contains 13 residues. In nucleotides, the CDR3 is TGTGCCAGCAGCTTATACAGGGGATCCGAGCAGTACTTC. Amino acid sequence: CASSLYRGSEQYF.

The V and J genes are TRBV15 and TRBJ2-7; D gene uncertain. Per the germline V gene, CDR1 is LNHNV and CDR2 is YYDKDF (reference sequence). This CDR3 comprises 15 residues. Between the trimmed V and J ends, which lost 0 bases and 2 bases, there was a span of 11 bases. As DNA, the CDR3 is TGTGCCACCAGCAGAGATCGCGGTAGGACCTACGAGCAGTACTTC. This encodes CATSRDRGRTYEQYF.

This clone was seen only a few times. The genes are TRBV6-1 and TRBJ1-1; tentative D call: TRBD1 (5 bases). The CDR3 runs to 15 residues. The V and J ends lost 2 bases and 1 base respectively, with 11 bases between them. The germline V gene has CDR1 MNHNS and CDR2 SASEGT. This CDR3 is CASSEKGHENTEAFF. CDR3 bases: TGTGCCAGCAGTGAAAAGGGGCACGAGAACACTGAAGCTTTCTTT.

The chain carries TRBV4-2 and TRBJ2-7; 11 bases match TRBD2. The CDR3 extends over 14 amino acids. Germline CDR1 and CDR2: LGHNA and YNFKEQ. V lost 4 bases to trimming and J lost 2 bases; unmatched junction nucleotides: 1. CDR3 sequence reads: CASSRLAGTYEQYF. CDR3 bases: TGTGCCAGCAGCCGACTAGCGGGAACCTACGAGCAGTACTTC.

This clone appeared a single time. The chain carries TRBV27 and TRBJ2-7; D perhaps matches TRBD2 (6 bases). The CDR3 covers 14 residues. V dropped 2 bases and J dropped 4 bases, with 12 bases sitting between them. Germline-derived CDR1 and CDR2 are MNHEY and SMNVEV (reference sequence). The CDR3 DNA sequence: TGTGCCAGCAGTTTACAGGGAGGTCTTTACGAGCAGTACTTC. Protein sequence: CASSLQGGLYEQYF.

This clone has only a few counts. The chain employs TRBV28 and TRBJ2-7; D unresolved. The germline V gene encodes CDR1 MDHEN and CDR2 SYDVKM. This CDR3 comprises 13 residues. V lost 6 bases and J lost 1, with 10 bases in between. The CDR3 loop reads CASRGSFSYEQYF. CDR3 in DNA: TGTGCCAGCAGGGGCAGTTTTTCCTACGAGCAGTACTTC.

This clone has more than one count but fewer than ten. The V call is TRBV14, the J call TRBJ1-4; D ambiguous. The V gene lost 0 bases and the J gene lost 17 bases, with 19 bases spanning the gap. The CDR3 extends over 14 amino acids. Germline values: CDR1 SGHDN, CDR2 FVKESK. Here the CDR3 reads CASSQDLTTRRLFF. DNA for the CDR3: TGTGCCAGCAGCCAAGATCTAACGACACGCAGATTATTTTTT.

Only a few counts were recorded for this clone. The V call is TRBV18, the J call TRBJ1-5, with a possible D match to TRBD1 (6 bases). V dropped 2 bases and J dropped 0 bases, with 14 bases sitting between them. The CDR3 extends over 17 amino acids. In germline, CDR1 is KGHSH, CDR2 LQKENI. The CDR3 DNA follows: TGTGCCAGCTCACCAAGGGGGAGCACGTATAGCAATCAGCCCCAGCATTTT. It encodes CASSPRGSTYSNQPQHF.

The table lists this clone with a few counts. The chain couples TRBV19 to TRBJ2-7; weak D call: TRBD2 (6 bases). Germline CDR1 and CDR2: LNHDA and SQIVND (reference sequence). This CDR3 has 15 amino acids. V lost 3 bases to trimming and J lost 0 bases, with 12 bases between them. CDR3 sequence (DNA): TGTGCCAGTAGTATTCAGTGGCGGGGCTCCTACGAGCAGTACTTC. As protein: CASSIQWRGSYEQYF.

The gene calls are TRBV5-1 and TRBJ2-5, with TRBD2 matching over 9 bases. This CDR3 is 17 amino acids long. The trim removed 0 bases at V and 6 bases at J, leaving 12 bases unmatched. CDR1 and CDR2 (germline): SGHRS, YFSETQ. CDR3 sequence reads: CASSLESRAGGQKTQYF. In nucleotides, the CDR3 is TGCGCCAGCAGCTTGGAGTCTAGAGCGGGAGGCCAGAAGACCCAGTACTTC.

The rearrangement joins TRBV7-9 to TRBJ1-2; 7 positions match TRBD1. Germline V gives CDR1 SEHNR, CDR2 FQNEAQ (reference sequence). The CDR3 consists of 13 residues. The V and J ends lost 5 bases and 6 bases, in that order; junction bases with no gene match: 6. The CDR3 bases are TGTGCCAGCAGCACCCTCGACAGGGATGGCTACACCTTC. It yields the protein CASSTLDRDGYTF.

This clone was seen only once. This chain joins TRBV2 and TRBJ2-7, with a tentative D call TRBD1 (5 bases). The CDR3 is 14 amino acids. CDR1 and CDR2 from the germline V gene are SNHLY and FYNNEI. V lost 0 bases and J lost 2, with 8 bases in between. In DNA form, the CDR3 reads TGTGCCAGCAGTGAAGCGACAGATCCCTACGAGCAGTACTTC. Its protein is CASSEATDPYEQYF.

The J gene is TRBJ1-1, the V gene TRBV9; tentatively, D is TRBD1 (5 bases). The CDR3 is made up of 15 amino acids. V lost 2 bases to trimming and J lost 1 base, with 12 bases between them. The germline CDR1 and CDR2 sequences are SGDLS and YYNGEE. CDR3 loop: CASSVGGGANTEAFF. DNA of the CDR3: TGTGCCAGCAGCGTCGGGGGAGGTGCGAACACTGAAGCTTTCTTT.

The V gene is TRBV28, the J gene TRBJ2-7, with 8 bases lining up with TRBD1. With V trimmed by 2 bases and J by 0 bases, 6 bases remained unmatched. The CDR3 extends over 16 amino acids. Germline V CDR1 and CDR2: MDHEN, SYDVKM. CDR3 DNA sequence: TGTGCCAGCAGTTTAGGAGGGACAGGACCCTCCTACGAGCAGTACTTC. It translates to CASSLGGTGPSYEQYF.